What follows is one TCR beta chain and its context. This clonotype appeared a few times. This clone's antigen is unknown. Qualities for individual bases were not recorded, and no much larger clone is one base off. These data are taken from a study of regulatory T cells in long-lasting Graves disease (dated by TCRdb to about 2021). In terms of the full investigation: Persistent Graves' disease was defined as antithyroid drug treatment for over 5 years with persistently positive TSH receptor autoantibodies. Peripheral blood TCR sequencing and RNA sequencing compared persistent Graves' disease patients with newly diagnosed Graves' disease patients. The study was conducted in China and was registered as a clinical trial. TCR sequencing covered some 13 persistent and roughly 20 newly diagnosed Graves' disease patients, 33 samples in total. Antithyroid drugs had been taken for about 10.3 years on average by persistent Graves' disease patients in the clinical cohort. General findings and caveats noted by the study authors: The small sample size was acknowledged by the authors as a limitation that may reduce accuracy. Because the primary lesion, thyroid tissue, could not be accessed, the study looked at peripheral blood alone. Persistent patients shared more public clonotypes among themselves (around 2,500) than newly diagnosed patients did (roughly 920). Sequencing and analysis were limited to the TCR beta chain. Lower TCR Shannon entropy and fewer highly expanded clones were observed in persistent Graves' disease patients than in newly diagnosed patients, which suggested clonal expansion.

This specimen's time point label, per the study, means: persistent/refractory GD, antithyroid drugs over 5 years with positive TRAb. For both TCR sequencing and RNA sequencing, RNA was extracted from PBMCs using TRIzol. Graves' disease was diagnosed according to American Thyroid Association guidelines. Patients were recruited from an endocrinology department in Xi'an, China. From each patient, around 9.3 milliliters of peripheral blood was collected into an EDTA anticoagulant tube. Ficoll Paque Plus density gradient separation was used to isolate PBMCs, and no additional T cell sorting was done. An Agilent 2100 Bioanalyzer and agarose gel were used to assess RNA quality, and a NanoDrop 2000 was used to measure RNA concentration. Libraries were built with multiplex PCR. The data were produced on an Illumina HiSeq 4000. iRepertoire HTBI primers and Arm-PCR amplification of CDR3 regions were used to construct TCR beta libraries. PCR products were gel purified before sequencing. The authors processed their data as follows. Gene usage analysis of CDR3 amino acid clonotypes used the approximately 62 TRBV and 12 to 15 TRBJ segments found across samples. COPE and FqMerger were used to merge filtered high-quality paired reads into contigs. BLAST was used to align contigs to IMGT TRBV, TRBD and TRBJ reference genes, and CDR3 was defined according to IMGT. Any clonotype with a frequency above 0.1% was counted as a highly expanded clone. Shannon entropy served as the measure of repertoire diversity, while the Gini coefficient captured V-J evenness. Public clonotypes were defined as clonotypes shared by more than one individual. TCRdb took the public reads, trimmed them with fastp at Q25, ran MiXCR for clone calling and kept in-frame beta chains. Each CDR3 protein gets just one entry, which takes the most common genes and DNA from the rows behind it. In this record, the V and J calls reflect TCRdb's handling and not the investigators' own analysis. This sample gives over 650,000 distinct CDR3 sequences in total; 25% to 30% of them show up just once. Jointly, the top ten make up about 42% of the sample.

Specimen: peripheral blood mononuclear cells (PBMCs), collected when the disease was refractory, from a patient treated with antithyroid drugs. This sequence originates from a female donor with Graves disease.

The CDR3: CASSLIGQGGYTF. The nucleotide sequence reads TGTGCCAGCAGTTTAATTGGCCAGGGGGGCTACACCTTC. The sequence is built from TRBV12-3 or TRBV12-4 and TRBJ1-2, with a weak D call of TRBD1 (6 bases match). Trimming takes 2 bases from V and 8 bases from J, and the germline ends sit 12 bases apart. Counted from cysteine to phenylalanine, this CDR3 has 13 amino acids. Only CDR3 DNA remains: 39 bases, in frame from the first base.